The clone carrying this TCR beta chain was recorded only once. CDR1 is KGHDR and CDR2 is SFDVKD in the germline V gene. The CDR3 sequence is 14 residues long. Trimming took off 3 bases at V and 4 bases at J, with 11 bases between the two ends. Study processing details: It was from reference gene primer amplification that nucleated cell counts were estimated. Libraries were prepared by immunoSEQ multiplex PCR; TCRdb keeps only in-frame clonotypes and omits some of them. V, J and clone size are taken as reported in that table, and D and trimming were inferred from the DNA itself. The sample has just under 350,000 clones; around nine tenths are singletons. The sample comes from a study of blood T cell repertoires in COVID-19. In the study overall: From T cells, B-cell-depleted T cells, or PBMCs came the material, which was cDNA or gDNA.

The J gene is TRBJ1-2, the V gene TRBV24-1; a possible D gene is TRBD1 (5 bases). The specimen sequenced was peripheral blood. The sequence derives from a woman in her 70s with COVID-19, enrolled during active disease. The CDR3 DNA sequence: TGTGCCACCAGTGATCCCCGGACAATCTATGGCTACACCTTC. Protein sequence: CATSDPRTIYGYTF.